This passage covers 14 T cell receptor beta chains from one sample sequenced in a study of beta chain features in type 1 diabetes. Every bit of the isolated RNA underwent reverse transcription, so sequencing read expressed TCRB transcripts. Generated by immunoSEQ multiplex PCR, the TCRdb table keeps only in-frame clones and is missing some. The table shows around 150,000 clones, with around 7% occurring only once. Sequences were obtained from central memory CD4+ T cells from blood. All receptors come from a woman aged 25 to 45 in good health.

This clone has just a few counts. The chain carries TRBV11-2 and TRBJ2-1; 13 bases line up with TRBD2. V trimming: 5 bases; J trimming: 9 bases; junction bases outside the gene matches: 4. The CDR3 has 14 residues. Germline V CDR1 and CDR2: SGHAT, FQNNGV. In nucleotides, the CDR3 is TGTGCCAGCAGCGGACTAGCGGGAGTTGGTGAGCAGTTCTTC. This gives the protein CASSGLAGVGEQFF. Based on the CDR3 plus reference TRBV11-2 and TRBJ2-1, the full variable domain is EAGVAQSPRYKIIEKRQSVAFWCNPISGHATLYWYQQILGQGPKLLIQFQNNGVVDDSQLPKDRFSAERLKGVDSTLKIQPAKLEDSAVYLCASSGLAGVGEQFFGPGTRLTVL.

This clone was seen more than once but under ten times. The chain employs TRBV4-3 and TRBJ2-5; TRBD1 agrees at 7 bases. V lost 1 base, J lost 5 bases, and 7 bases stayed unmatched. This CDR3 spans 15 amino acids. Germline CDR1 and CDR2: LGHNA and YSLEER. The CDR3 sequence is CASSQALGGGETQYF. The CDR3 DNA reads TGCGCCAGCAGCCAAGCCTTAGGGGGCGGGGAGACCCAGTACTTC.

This clone turned up a few times. The chain combines TRBV11-2 with TRBJ2-3; 10 bases are a match to TRBD2. The germline CDR1 and CDR2 sequences are SGHAT and FQNNGV. The CDR3 is 15 amino acids. The V gene end was trimmed by 3 bases and the J gene end by 4 bases; junction bases not matched to a gene: 4. CDR3 in DNA: TGTGCCAGCAGCTTGACTAGCGGGCTCCCAGATACGCAGTATTTT. Amino acid sequence: CASSLTSGLPDTQYF.

In its sample, this clone was seen a few times. J is TRBJ1-3 and V is TRBV30; D perhaps matches TRBD1 (5 bases). CDR1 is GTSNPN, CDR2 SVGIG, per germline (reference sequence). There are 13 residues in the CDR3. V lost 6 bases, J lost 4 bases, and 13 bases lay in between. CDR3 protein: CACMGQRGNTIYF. CDR3 DNA sequence: TGTGCCTGCATGGGGCAGCGAGGAAACACCATATATTTT.

In DNA, the CDR3 is TGTGCCATAAACGCGGAGGTAGGGTACGAGCAGTACTTC. This gives the protein CAINAEVGYEQYF. V usage is TRBV10-3 and J usage is TRBJ2-7; D might be TRBD2 (5 bases). V lost 9 bases, J lost 4 bases, and 16 bases lay in between. Germline-derived CDR1 and CDR2 are ENHRY and SYGVKD. The CDR3 spans 13 residues.

This clone turned up a few times. The CDR3 protein is CASSSTSTDTQYF. The CDR3 DNA follows: TGTGCCAGCAGTTCCACTAGCACAGATACGCAGTATTTT. This chain links TRBV6-1 with TRBJ2-3, with D uncertain. This CDR3 is 13 amino acids long. With 5 bases removed from V and 0 bases from J, the gap between germline ends came to 6 bases. Looked up from germline, CDR1 is MNHNS and CDR2 is SASEGT.

This clone was detected a few times. The V call is TRBV18, the J call TRBJ1-1, with 7 bases that match TRBD1. CDR3 size: 16 residues. Germline V gene sequence: CDR1 KGHSH, CDR2 LQKENI. V shed 3 bases, J shed 0 bases, and the junction held 7 bases outside the gene matches. This chain's CDR3 is CASSPRTGDLNTEAFF. The CDR3, as DNA: TGTGCCAGCTCACCCAGAACAGGGGATTTGAACACTGAAGCTTTCTTT.

About this clone: The sample carries other DNA sequences with the same CDR3. The V gene is TRBV28, the J gene TRBJ1-5; D remains ambiguous. CDR3 size: 15 residues. V shed 2 bases and J shed 3 bases, with 11 bases lying between them. Germline V gene sequence: CDR1 MDHEN, CDR2 SYDVKM. The CDR3 loop reads CASSLAGAFNQPQHF. CDR3 DNA: TGTGCCAGCAGTTTAGCGGGAGCTTTCAATCAGCCCCAGCATTTT.

This chain links TRBV11-1 with TRBJ2-4, with 8 nucleotides matching TRBD2. Germline loops: CDR1 SGHAT, CDR2 FQDESV (reference sequence). V lost 3 bases and J lost 8; bases outside the gene matches: 9. There are 15 residues in the CDR3. Here the CDR3 DNA reads TGTGCCAGCAGCTTGGGAGCGGGAGAAAGCCACATTCAGTACTTC. Protein sequence: CASSLGAGESHIQYF. Based on the CDR3 plus reference TRBV11-1 and TRBJ2-4, the full variable domain is EAEVAQSPRYKITEKSQAVAFWCDPISGHATLYWYRQILGQGPELLVQFQDESVVDDSQLPKDRFSAERLKGVDSTLKIQPAELGDSAMYLCASSLGAGESHIQYFGAGTRLSVL.

Only a few counts were recorded for this clone. The V gene is TRBV9, the J gene TRBJ2-3, with 9 bases fitting TRBD1. The germline V gene encodes CDR1 SGDLS and CDR2 YYNGEE. This CDR3 region has 15 residues. Losses at the gene ends were 0 bases for V and 3 bases for J; bases not matched to a gene: 2. As DNA, the CDR3 is TGTGCCAGCAGCGTAGAAGGACAGGGGACAGATACGCAGTATTTT. Translated: CASSVEGQGTDTQYF.

The chain carries TRBV7-3 and TRBJ2-3, with TRBD2 matching 8 bases. From germline, CDR1 is SGHTA and CDR2 FQGTGA. Trimming took 2 bases from V and 0 from J; bases not matched to a gene: 4. The CDR3 runs 16 residues. CDR3 bases: TGTGCCAGCAGCTTAGGCACTAGCGGTAGCACAGATACGCAGTATTTT. Translating it yields CASSLGTSGSTDTQYF.

This clone came up a few times. The chain has TRBV18 and TRBJ2-7, with TRBD2 identical over 12 bases. The CDR3 loop spans 19 amino acids. The V segment lost 6 bases and the J segment 1 base; nucleotides outside the gene matches: 16. Germline assignment: CDR1 KGHSH and CDR2 LQKENI. CDR3 DNA sequence: TGTGCCAGCTCGCAGATCTTAGGACTAGCGGGACAACAATCCTACGAGCAGTACTTC. It yields the protein CASSQILGLAGQQSYEQYF. The full variable domain, rest sourced from reference TRBV18 and TRBJ2-7, is NAGVMQNPRHLVRRRGQEARLRCSPMKGHSHVYWYRQLPEEGLKFMVYLQKENIIDESGMPKERFSAEFPKEGPSILRIQQVVRGDSAAYFCASSQILGLAGQQSYEQYFGPGTRLTVT.

V is TRBV30 and J is TRBJ2-3; D may be TRBD1 (5 bases). With 4 bases removed from V and 1 base from J, the gap between germline ends came to 12 bases. The V gene's germline CDR1 is GTSNPN and CDR2 SVGIG (reference sequence). The CDR3 totals 14 residues. The CDR3 DNA reads as TGTGCCTGGACTGATACAGGCGGCACAGATACGCAGTATTTT. It translates to CAWTDTGGTDTQYF.

In this sample, this clone turned up a few times. This chain uses TRBV7-9 with TRBJ2-4; 9 nucleotides align to TRBD1. Germline V gene sequence: CDR1 SEHNR, CDR2 FQNEAQ (reference sequence). CDR3 size: 14 residues. With V trimmed by 5 bases and J by 5 bases, 4 bases remained unmatched. CDR3 DNA: TGTGCCAGCAGCCGGACAGGGGTCGAAAACATTCAGTACTTC. It is translated as CASSRTGVENIQYF. The full variable domain, completed using reference TRBV7-9 and TRBJ2-4, is DTGVSQNPRHKITKRGQNVTFRCDPISEHNRLYWYRQTLGQGPEFLTYFQNEAQLEKSRLLSDRFSAERPKGSFSTLEIQRTEQGDSAMYLCASSRTGVENIQYFGAGTRLSVL.